Sequencing of this T cell receptor (beta chain) was carried out in a study of naive and memory T cell subsets. V lost 11 bases, J lost 3 bases, and 5 bases lay in between. Looked up from germline, CDR1 is MNHEY and CDR2 is SMNVEV (reference sequence). The CDR3 spans 9 residues. This clonotype was detected many times. The target antigen is unknown. Amplification of ligated cDNA took four PCR rounds with SP2 and nested alpha and beta constant primers. TCRdb called the 5' RACE reads again in MiXCR, with one record for every CDR3 protein. The sample includes tens of thousands of distinct CDR3 sequences, over 6% of them seen just once. TCR cDNA received a 3' ligated oligonucleotide that carried a UMI. Adult healthy volunteers gave 2.5 ml peripheral blood for whole-blood RNA. Study results and limitations: The RNA method is potentially sensitive to activation and differentiation changes.

This TCR derives from a female donor in good health. The rearrangement links TRBV27 to TRBJ2-7; D is unresolved. CDR3 bases: TGTGCCCTCTGCTACGAGCAGTACTTC. It is translated as CALCYEQYF.